A single sample gave rise to the 16 T cell receptor beta chains below, sequenced in a study of vaccination and CD4 T cells after COVID-19. Their antigen targets remain unknown. The treatment denotes: roughly ten-day PBMC culture with coronavirus spike peptide pools or control peptides (ViraFEST assay). With the Oncomine TCR Beta short-read assay, DNA from cultured CD4+ T cells was sequenced. TCRdb re-called the PCR reads through MiXCR, storing one row per CDR3 protein. Among almost 20,000 distinct CDR3 sequences listed, 80% were seen once. Sequenced material: CD4+ T cells from blood, cultured in vitro, taken after SARS-CoV-2 vaccination. The receptors shown here come from a human donor who received a COVID-19 vaccine.

The CDR3 sequence: CASSPSTGWGSGELFF. CDR3 coding DNA: TGTGCCAGCAGCCCTTCGACAGGGTGGGGATCCGGGGAGCTGTTTTTT. The genes are TRBV11-3 and TRBJ2-2; 7 nucleotides line up with TRBD1. The CDR3 spans 16 residues. The germline V gene has CDR1 SGHNT and CDR2 YENEEA. With 5 bases clipped from V and 6 bases from J, the junction kept 12 bases outside the gene matches. Variable domain in full (rest from reference TRBV11-3 and TRBJ2-2): EAGVVQSPRYKIIEKKQPVAFWCNPISGHNTLYWYLQNLGQGPELLIRYENEEAVDDSQLPKDRFSAERLKGVDSTLKIQPAELGDSAVYLCASSPSTGWGSGELFFGEGSRLTVL.

The rearrangement uses TRBV2 and TRBJ2-5, with D perhaps TRBD2 (6 bases). Germline assignment: CDR1 SNHLY and CDR2 FYNNEI. This CDR3 has 15 residues. V lost 7 bases to trimming and J lost 4 bases, with 19 bases between them. The CDR3 DNA reads TGTGCCAGCAATCTTAGCGGCGGCACTGGAGAGACCCAGTACTTC. Its translation is CASNLSGGTGETQYF. Drawing the rest from reference TRBV2 and TRBJ2-5, the complete variable domain is EPEVTQTPSHQVTQMGQEVILRCVPISNHLYFYWYRQILGQKVEFLVSFYNNEISEKSEIFDDQFSVERPDGSNFTLKIRSTKLEDSAMYFCASNLSGGTGETQYFGPGTRLLVL.

The chain is built from TRBV6-1 and TRBJ1-1; tentatively, D is TRBD1 (6 bases). V lost 7 bases and J 4 bases, leaving 19 bases between the germline ends. CDR3 length: 15 amino acids. The germline CDR1 and CDR2 sequences are MNHNS and SASEGT. CDR3 in amino acids: CASTWARGASTEAFF. The CDR3 coding sequence is TGTGCCAGCACCTGGGCCCGGGGGGCGTCCACTGAAGCTTTCTTT.

This clonotype was detected a few times. The chain combines TRBV10-2 with TRBJ2-2, with TRBD1 matching 9 bases. Trimming cost V 8 bases and J 4 bases; bases outside gene matches: 8. Germline V gene data show CDR1 as WSHSY and CDR2 as SAAADI. This CDR3 has 15 residues. CDR3 nucleotide sequence: TGCGCCAGCGGGAGGGGACAGGGAATCACCGGGGAGCTGTTTTTT. Encoded protein: CASGRGQGITGELFF.

The chain joins TRBV19 to TRBJ2-1; D possibly corresponds to TRBD1 (5 bases). Trimming stripped 4 bases from V and 0 bases from J, with 10 bases between. The CDR3 consists of 15 residues. Germline V gene lookup returns CDR1 LNHDA and CDR2 SQIVND (reference sequence). The CDR3 protein is CASSKQVSSYNEQFF. The CDR3 DNA reads TGTGCCAGTAGTAAACAGGTCAGCTCCTACAATGAGCAGTTCTTC.

This chain joins TRBV12-5 and TRBJ1-3, with 7 bases identical to TRBD1. CDR3 length: 17 residues. Germline values: CDR1 LGHNT, CDR2 FRNRAP. The trim removed 4 bases at V and 0 bases at J, leaving 9 bases unmatched. In nucleotides, the CDR3 is TGTGCTAGTGGTTCGGCTACAGGGGACCACTCTGGAAACACCATATATTTT. Amino acids: CASGSATGDHSGNTIYF.

This chain uses TRBV5-4 with TRBJ2-5; D not resolved. This CDR3 is 13 amino acids long. The V gene lost 0 bases and the J gene lost 2 bases, with 5 bases spanning the gap. Per germline, CDR1 SGHNT and CDR2 YYREEE (reference sequence). In DNA form, the CDR3 reads TGTGCCAGCAGCTTGGACAGTCAAGAGACCCAGTACTTC. This encodes CASSLDSQETQYF.

This chain joins TRBV20-1 and TRBJ1-1; D gene ambiguous. The CDR3 is 14 residues long. Trimming cost V 2 bases and J 0 bases, with 10 bases left between them. The germline V gene encodes CDR1 DFQATT and CDR2 SNEGSKA (reference sequence). CDR3 bases: TGCAGTGCTAGACTCTGGCGGGTGAACACTGAAGCTTTCTTT. It specifies CSARLWRVNTEAFF.

This clonotype was seen once. The gene calls are TRBV7-8 and TRBJ1-2; the D is unclear. This CDR3 contains 15 residues. Looked up from germline, CDR1 is SGHVS and CDR2 is FQNEAQ. Trimming took 5 bases from V and 8 from J, leaving 21 bases between them. CDR3 DNA sequence: TGTGCCAGCAGCGAGACCGACCGAGGGTCCGGGGGCTACACCTTC. Protein product: CASSETDRGSGGYTF.

This clonotype was observed a few times. J is TRBJ1-5 and V is TRBV7-9, with 7 bases aligning to TRBD1. The CDR3 is made up of 15 amino acids. The germline V gene encodes CDR1 SEHNR and CDR2 FQNEAQ (reference sequence). V lost 3 bases to trimming and J lost 5 bases; unmatched junction nucleotides: 7. CDR3 coding DNA: TGTGCCAGCAGCTTGCGGGGACAGCAAGATCAGCCCCAGCATTTT. It is translated as CASSLRGQQDQPQHF.

The rearrangement joins TRBV30 to TRBJ2-3; D may be TRBD2 (5 bases). This CDR3 has 14 residues. CDR1 and CDR2 from the germline V gene are GTSNPN and SVGIG (reference sequence). V was cut by 4 bases and J by 2 bases, with 13 bases left in between. CDR3 protein: CAWKELAFTDTQYF. The CDR3 DNA follows: TGTGCCTGGAAGGAGCTAGCTTTCACAGATACGCAGTATTTT.

The J gene is TRBJ1-2, the V gene TRBV2; weak D call: TRBD1 (5 bases). The CDR3 loop spans 13 amino acids. Germline V gene data show CDR1 as SNHLY and CDR2 as FYNNEI. CDR3 DNA sequence: TGTGCATTTGGGGGTATCTCTAACTATGGCTACACCTTC. This encodes CAFGGISNYGYTF.

The chain carries TRBV24-1 and TRBJ2-6, with 7 bases fitting TRBD1. Losses at the gene ends were 9 bases for V and 4 bases for J; bases not matched to a gene: 5. Germline V gene sequence: CDR1 KGHDR, CDR2 SFDVKD. This CDR3 has 14 residues. CDR3: CATADRAGANVLTF. For the CDR3, the DNA is TGTGCCACCGCAGACAGGGCAGGGGCCAACGTCCTGACTTTC.

The V call is TRBV24-1, the J call TRBJ1-2, with 7 bases fitting TRBD1. Germline-derived CDR1 and CDR2 are KGHDR and SFDVKD. This CDR3 is built from 13 residues. Trimming took 3 bases from V and 7 from J; bases not matched to a gene: 4. DNA of the CDR3: TGTGCCACCAGTGATGGGCGGACAGGTGGCTACACCTTC. It translates to CATSDGRTGGYTF.

The V gene is TRBV24-1, the J gene TRBJ2-2, with TRBD2 matching over 7 bases. This CDR3 contains 16 residues. CDR1 KGHDR and CDR2 SFDVKD come from the germline V gene. V was clipped by 8 bases and J by 3 bases; unmatched bases: 11. CDR3 DNA: TGTGCCACCATCCTACCCCCGGGGGGATACACCGGGGAGCTGTTTTTT. This encodes CATILPPGGYTGELFF.

V and J are TRBV7-8 and TRBJ2-1, with 7 nucleotides matching TRBD1. The V segment lost 3 bases and the J segment 6 bases; nucleotides outside the gene matches: 5. Germline values: CDR1 SGHVS, CDR2 FQNEAQ. The CDR3 loop spans 14 amino acids. CDR3 coding DNA: TGTGCCAGCAGCTTCTCAGCAGGGGGCAATGAGCAGTTCTTC. It is translated as CASSFSAGGNEQFF.